This T cell receptor (beta chain) comes out of a study of cytomegalovirus exposure and HLA in healthy donors. Turning to the study itself: Previous work identified roughly 120 million unique TCR beta sequences from approximately 190 million T cells.

PCR primers comprised 60 Vbeta and 13 Jbeta primers. Sequencing used immunoSEQ multiplex PCR; TCRdb keeps in-frame clones, though not all of them. The sample lists about 150,000 clones, 70% to 80% occurring once. From germline, CDR1 is MNHNS and CDR2 SASEGT. Trimming removed 3 bases at V and 5 bases at J, with 16 bases between. The CDR3 loop spans 15 amino acids. Notes on the study in general: Donors were assumed by presence/absence analyses to have roughly uniform sequencing depth.

A remark on this clone: Its antigen is undetermined.

The sequence came from a human donor in good health. What was sequenced was PBMCs. The J gene is TRBJ2-5, the V gene TRBV6-1; D unclear. CDR3 DNA: TGTGCCAGCAGTGACGGCGGCAATCCCCGGGAGACCCAGTACTTC. Translated, it gives CASSDGGNPRETQYF.